The sequence of this TCR beta chain was determined in a study of blood T cell repertoires in COVID-19. Turning to the study itself: Donors in the United States, Italy and Spain gave samples during acute or convalescent COVID-19.

Original data processing: Estimates of nucleated cell counts were drawn from the amplification of reference gene primers. Assay used: immunoSEQ multiplex PCR; TCRdb lists only in-frame clones, some missing. V and J calls and clone size are as listed in that table; D and trimming were resolved from the DNA. The sample contains 200,000 to 250,000 clones, roughly 90% of which appear only once. This CDR3 has 13 residues. Germline lookup yields CDR1 MGHDK and CDR2 SYGVNS. V was clipped by 4 bases and J by 0 bases, with 6 bases between them. This TCR came from an older woman with acute or convalescent COVID-19. Sequencing was carried out using peripheral blood. This chain links TRBV25-1 with TRBJ1-2, with D unresolved. The CDR3 DNA is TGTGCCAGCAGTGTTTCCTCTAACTATGGCTACACCTTC. Its protein product is CASSVSSNYGYTF.